This TCR beta chain was profiled in a study of blood T cells in healthy people across ages. For the second PCR, which ran for 7 to 11 cycles, a sample-barcoded 5' primer and a J-beta primer mix were used. TCRdb independently ran MiXCR on the 5' RACE reads; one entry per CDR3 protein. The sample consists of fewer than 700,000 distinct CDR3 sequences, roughly 41% of them appearing once. The CDR3 is made up of 12 amino acids. V shed 5 bases and J shed 8 bases, with 10 bases lying between them. Germline V gene data show CDR1 as MNHEY and CDR2 as SVGEGT. The TCR sequence derives from a man older than 75 in good health. The chain has TRBV6-2 or TRBV6-3 and TRBJ2-4; either TRBD1 or TRBD2 may supply D (5 bases each). The sequenced sample was blood. The CDR3 region has the DNA TGTGCCAGCAGTCGGGGCCCGGACATTCAGTACTTC. This encodes CASSRGPDIQYF.